The T cell receptor (beta chain) described here comes from a study of blood T cells in healthy people across ages. Through a sample-barcoded 5' primer and a J-beta primer mix, a second PCR was run for roughly 7 to 11 cycles. TCRdb reprocessed the 5' RACE reads with MiXCR, giving one entry per CDR3 protein. This sample has hundreds of thousands of distinct CDR3 sequences; more than 40% occur once, and the top ten carry around a third. Germline lookup yields CDR1 LGHDT and CDR2 YNNKEL (reference sequence). Trimming cost V 6 bases and J 0 bases, with 8 bases left between them. This CDR3 contains 13 residues.

Sequencing was carried out using blood. The source of this sequence is a woman aged 60 to 75 in good health. The V call is TRBV3-1, the J call TRBJ1-1; D is ambiguous. CDR3 DNA sequence: TGTGCCAGCAGAGCATCTTTGAACACTGAAGCTTTCTTT. As protein: CASRASLNTEAFF.